Presented here are 19 T cell receptor beta chains from one specimen sequenced in a study of metastatic and nonmetastatic thyroid tumors. MiXCR was used by TCRdb to re-call the PCR reads. In the table there are 39,000 or so clones, around 47% of which are singletons. Treatment of any kind had been given to no patient before thyroid surgery. Sequenced input: tumor tissue. These receptors were taken from a male donor with papillary thyroid cancer or a benign thyroid nodule (not recorded which). Some clones in this sample may be carry-over from other donors' samples.

This clone was detected a few times. The V call is TRBV6-1, the J call TRBJ1-2, with TRBD1 identical over 7 bases. V was clipped by 6 bases and J by 4 bases; unmatched bases: 11. CDR3 length equals 15 residues. The germline gives CDR1 MNHNS, CDR2 SASEGT. The CDR3 DNA reads as TGTGCCAGCAGCCTCCAGACAGGGACAATCTATGGCTACACCTTC. It specifies CASSLQTGTIYGYTF.

The CDR3 DNA reads as TGTGCCAGCAGGGCGACAGGGAATTCACCCCTCCACTTT. Its protein is CASRATGNSPLHF. The J gene is TRBJ1-6, the V gene TRBV6-1; 7 bases align to TRBD1. The CDR3 covers 13 residues. Germline-derived CDR1 and CDR2 are MNHNS and SASEGT. The trim removed 6 bases at V and 7 bases at J, leaving 3 bases unmatched.

This clone showed up just a few times. This chain links TRBV24-1 with TRBJ1-2; D remains ambiguous. The CDR3 is 13 residues long. Germline V gene lookup returns CDR1 KGHDR and CDR2 SFDVKD. Between the trimmed V and J ends, which lost 6 bases and 4 bases, there was a span of 11 bases. This CDR3 reads CATSKGTRYGYTF. The CDR3, as DNA: TGTGCCACCAGTAAGGGCACCCGCTATGGCTACACCTTC.

The V call is TRBV4-1, the J call TRBJ2-2; possibly TRBD2 for D (6 bases). The V end lost 3 bases, the J end lost 6 bases, and 14 bases lay between the germline ends. The germline V gene encodes CDR1 MGHRA and CDR2 YSYEKL. The CDR3 spans 15 residues. CDR3 in amino acids: CASSQQGGYPGELFF. The CDR3 DNA is TGCGCCAGCAGCCAGCAGGGAGGTTATCCCGGGGAGCTGTTTTTT.

This clone was observed a few times. This chain connects TRBV5-4 to TRBJ2-7; the D gene is possibly TRBD2 (5 bases). The CDR3 totals 14 residues. Germline V lookup: CDR1 SGHNT, CDR2 YYREEE (reference sequence). V lost 6 bases and J 5 bases, leaving 18 bases between the germline ends. Written as DNA, the CDR3 is TGTGCCAGCACCCTCCCCCCGGGGATCCACGAGCAGTACTTC. This encodes CASTLPPGIHEQYF.

V and J are TRBV5-6 and TRBJ1-4, with D possibly matching TRBD1 (5 bases). The CDR3 runs 15 residues. V was shortened by 4 bases and J by 7 bases, with 17 bases between the two germline ends. CDR1 and CDR2 from the germline V gene are SGHDT and YYEEEE. CDR3 residues: CASSDPGTKGEKLFF. CDR3 coding DNA: TGTGCCAGCAGCGACCCCGGGACCAAAGGTGAAAAACTGTTTTTT.

The chain recombines TRBV6-5 with TRBJ1-4; no reliable D call. Trimming took off 8 bases at V and 5 bases at J, with 12 bases between the two ends. From germline, CDR1 is MNHEY and CDR2 SVGAGI. The CDR3 extends over 13 amino acids. CDR3 protein: CASCGWKNEKLFF. CDR3 DNA sequence: TGTGCCAGCTGCGGGTGGAAAAATGAAAAACTGTTTTTT.

This clone was picked up a small number of times. The chain recombines TRBV25-1 with TRBJ2-5, with TRBD2 identical over 13 bases. Germline V lookup: CDR1 MGHDK, CDR2 SYGVNS. CDR3 length equals 16 residues. V dropped 4 bases and J dropped 4; count of bases not matched to a gene: 6. CDR3 region: CASSGGLAGVGETQYF. In nucleotides, the CDR3 is TGTGCCAGCAGTGGCGGACTAGCGGGAGTAGGAGAGACCCAGTACTTC.

DNA for the CDR3: TGTGCCAGCAGTTTGCGGGGCTATGAGCAGTTCTTC. Translation: CASSLRGYEQFF. V gene TRBV12-3 or TRBV12-4 combines with J gene TRBJ2-1; a possible D gene is TRBD2 (6 bases). Trimming took off 3 bases at V and 8 bases at J, with 8 bases between the two ends. The CDR3 runs to 12 residues.

This clone has only one observation. V is TRBV18 and J is TRBJ1-2; D remains ambiguous. The CDR3 covers 14 residues. Trimming pared 3 bases from V and 4 bases from J, leaving 12 bases between. The germline gives CDR1 KGHSH, CDR2 LQKENI. CDR3 loop: CASSPGDPPYGYTF. Written as DNA, the CDR3 is TGTGCCAGCTCACCGGGTGACCCGCCCTATGGCTACACCTTC.

This chain connects TRBV6-2 or TRBV6-3 to TRBJ2-7; D possibly corresponds to TRBD1 (5 bases). CDR1 is MNHEY, CDR2 SVGEGT, per germline. The CDR3 runs 13 residues. Trimming pared 2 bases from V and 3 bases from J, leaving 8 bases between. For the CDR3, the DNA is TGTGCCAGCAGTTACGGACACCTCTACGAGCAGTACTTC. Amino acid sequence: CASSYGHLYEQYF.

The V and J genes are TRBV3-1 and TRBJ2-1; 8 positions agree with TRBD2. Germline V gene data show CDR1 as LGHDT and CDR2 as YNNKEL (reference sequence). The J segment lost 4 bases and the V segment lost 0 bases, leaving 5 bases of the junction unmatched. CDR3 length equals 16 residues. The CDR3 DNA sequence: TGTGCCAGCAGCCAAGAAACGGGACTAGGTTACAATGAGCAGTTCTTC. Its translation: CASSQETGLGYNEQFF.

This chain links TRBV18 with TRBJ2-2, with no clear D. Trimming shortened V by 0 bases and J by 0 bases, and 8 bases separated the two germline ends. Germline V gene lookup returns CDR1 KGHSH and CDR2 LQKENI. The CDR3 contains 16 residues. The CDR3 protein is CASSPPGYANTGELFF. CDR3 DNA: TGTGCCAGCTCACCACCGGGCTACGCGAACACCGGGGAGCTGTTTTTT.

This clone appeared once. Additional DNA sequences in this sample encode the identical CDR3. V gene TRBV7-9 combines with J gene TRBJ1-5; TRBD1 aligns across 8 bases. Looked up from germline, CDR1 is SEHNR and CDR2 is FQNEAQ (reference sequence). The CDR3 is made up of 15 amino acids. After removal of 1 base from V and 3 bases from J, the junction contained 2 bases not matched to a gene. CDR3 region: CASSLGQGANQPQHF. CDR3 coding DNA: TGTGCCAGCAGCTTAGGGCAGGGGGCCAATCAGCCCCAGCATTTT.

V is TRBV2 and J is TRBJ1-5; no reliable D call. The ends were cut back, 5 bases at V and 6 bases at J, with 8 bases in the middle. CDR1 SNHLY and CDR2 FYNNEI come from the germline V gene. The CDR3 sequence is 12 residues long. CDR3 sequence (DNA): TGTGCCAGCAGTCGTATCTGTCAGCCCCAGCATTTT. Its protein product is CASSRICQPQHF.

The chain employs TRBV30 and TRBJ2-7; unclear D gene. The CDR3 length is 15 residues. Germline CDR1 and CDR2: GTSNPN and SVGIG (reference sequence). V shed 3 bases and J shed 2 bases, with 17 bases lying between them. This CDR3 reads CAWSAIKGSAYEQYF. The CDR3 DNA reads TGTGCCTGGAGCGCAATTAAGGGCTCCGCCTACGAGCAGTACTTC.

The V and J genes are TRBV7-2 and TRBJ2-1; 7 nucleotides line up with TRBD1. The CDR3 sequence is 16 residues long. Looked up from germline, CDR1 is SGHTA and CDR2 is FQGNSA. The V gene end was trimmed by 0 bases and the J gene end by 6 bases; junction bases not matched to a gene: 8. CDR3 sequence: CASSLAQGVGFNEQFF. The CDR3 coding sequence is TGTGCCAGCAGCTTAGCGCAGGGGGTAGGTTTCAATGAGCAGTTCTTC.

The V and J genes are TRBV18 and TRBJ2-7; TRBD1 matches 8 bases. CDR1 and CDR2 from the germline V gene are KGHSH and LQKENI. V shed 3 bases, J shed 4 bases, and the junction held 2 bases outside the gene matches. This CDR3 is 13 amino acids long. The CDR3 reads CASSPGQDYEQYF. The DNA for the CDR3 is TGTGCCAGCTCACCGGGACAGGATTACGAGCAGTACTTC.

This chain joins TRBV14 and TRBJ1-1; TRBD1 matches at 7 bases. The germline CDR1 and CDR2 sequences are SGHDN and FVKESK. The CDR3 totals 16 residues. V gave up 4 bases and J gave up 3 bases; unmatched junction bases: 11. The CDR3 spells CASSRRTGTGYTEAFF. In DNA, the CDR3 is TGTGCCAGCAGCCGCCGGACAGGTACAGGGTACACTGAAGCTTTCTTT. Drawing the rest from reference TRBV14 and TRBJ1-1, the complete variable domain is EAGVTQFPSHSVIEKGQTVTLRCDPISGHDNLYWYRRVMGKEIKFLLHFVKESKQDESGMPNNRFLAERTGGTYSTLKVQPAELEDSGVYFCASSRRTGTGYTEAFFGQGTRLTVV.